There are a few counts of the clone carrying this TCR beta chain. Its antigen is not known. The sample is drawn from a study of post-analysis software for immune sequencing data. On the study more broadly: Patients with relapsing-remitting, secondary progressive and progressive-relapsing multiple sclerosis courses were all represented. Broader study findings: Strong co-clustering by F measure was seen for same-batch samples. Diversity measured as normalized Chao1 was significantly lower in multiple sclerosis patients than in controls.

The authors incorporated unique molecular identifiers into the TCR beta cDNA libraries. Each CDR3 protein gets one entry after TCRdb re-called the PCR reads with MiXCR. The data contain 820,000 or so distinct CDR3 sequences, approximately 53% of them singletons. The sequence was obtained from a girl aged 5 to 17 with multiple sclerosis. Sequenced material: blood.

The CDR3 protein is CSARLAGETQYF. For the CDR3, the DNA is TGCAGTGCCAGACTAGCCGGGGAGACCCAGTACTTC. The chain combines TRBV20-1 with TRBJ2-5; 7 nucleotides align to TRBD2. The CDR3 runs to 12 residues. V trimming: 6 bases; J trimming: 5 bases; junction bases outside the gene matches: 6. CDR1 DFQATT and CDR2 SNEGSKA come from the germline V gene (reference sequence).